This TCR beta chain comes out of a study of blood T cell repertoires in COVID-19. About the research overall: Samples taken during acute and convalescent COVID-19 were collected in the United States, Italy and Spain. T cells, B-cell-depleted T cells, or PBMCs provided the cDNA or gDNA that served as material.

Source study methods: Amplifying reference gene primers gave estimates of nucleated cell counts. The assay was immunoSEQ multiplex PCR, and TCRdb's table has in-frame clones only and misses some. V, J and clone size are those of that table, while D and trimming were read from the DNA. The table lists about 220,000 clones, roughly 88% of them singletons. Germline CDR1 SNHLY, CDR2 FYNNEI. The CDR3 is made up of 13 amino acids. Trimming removed 6 bases from V and 5 bases from J, with 13 bases in between. The rearrangement joins TRBV2 to TRBJ2-5; the D gene is possibly TRBD1 (6 bases). The TCR comes from a middle-aged man who had recovered from COVID-19. Sequenced sample: peripheral blood. CDR3 in DNA: TGTGCCAGCAGGAGCAGGGGAAGGGAGACCCAGTACTTC. This codes for CASRSRGRETQYF.